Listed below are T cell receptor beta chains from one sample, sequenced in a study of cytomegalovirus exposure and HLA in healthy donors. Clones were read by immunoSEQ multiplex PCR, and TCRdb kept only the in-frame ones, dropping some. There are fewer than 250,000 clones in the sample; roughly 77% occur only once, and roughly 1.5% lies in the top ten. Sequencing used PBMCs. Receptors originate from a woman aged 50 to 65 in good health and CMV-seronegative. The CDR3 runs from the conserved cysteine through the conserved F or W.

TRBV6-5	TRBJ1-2	CASRQGLNRSYGYTF
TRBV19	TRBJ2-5	CASSIGGWETQYF
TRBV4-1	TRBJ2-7	CASSQSGQVKYEQYF
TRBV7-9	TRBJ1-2	CASPSAPDRNYGYTF
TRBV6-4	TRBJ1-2	CASSVTWTGANYGYTF
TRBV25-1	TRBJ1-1	CASRSGGWTEAFF
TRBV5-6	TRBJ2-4	CASSLLLAGGPMAKNIQYF
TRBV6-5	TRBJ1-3	CASSLTLKGNTIYF
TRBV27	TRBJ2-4	CASSPRRDTAKNIQYF
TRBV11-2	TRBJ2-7	CASSARRGTSPREQYF
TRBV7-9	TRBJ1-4	CASGLGSVNEKLFF
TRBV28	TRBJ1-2	CASRDSGGPGYTF
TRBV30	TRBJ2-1	CAWSVTGRGEQFF
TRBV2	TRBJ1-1	CASSEEGRGTEAFF
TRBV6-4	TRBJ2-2	CASSPDRGGELFF
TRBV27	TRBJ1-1	CASRNSMNTEAFF
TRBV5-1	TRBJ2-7	CASSLARGIDEQYF
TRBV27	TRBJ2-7	CASSLTGFTYEQYF
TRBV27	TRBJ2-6	CASSSGQGASGANVLTF
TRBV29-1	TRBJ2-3	CSVEVNTRAGTQYF